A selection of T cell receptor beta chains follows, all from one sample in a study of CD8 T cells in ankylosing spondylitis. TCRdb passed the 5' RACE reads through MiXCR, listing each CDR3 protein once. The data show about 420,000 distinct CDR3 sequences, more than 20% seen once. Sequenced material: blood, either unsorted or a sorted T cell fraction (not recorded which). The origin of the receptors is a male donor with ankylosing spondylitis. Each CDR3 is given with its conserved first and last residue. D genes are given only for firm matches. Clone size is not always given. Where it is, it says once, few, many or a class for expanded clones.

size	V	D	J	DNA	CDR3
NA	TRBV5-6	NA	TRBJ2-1	TGTGCCAGCAGCTCCGGGTTCGTGGATGAGCAGTTCTTC	CASSSGFVDEQFF
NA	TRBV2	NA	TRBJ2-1	TGTGCCAGCATACGGCGCAATGAGCAGTTCTTC	CASIRRNEQFF
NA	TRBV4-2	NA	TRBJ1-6	TGTGCCAGCAGCCAAACGTCCGGGCAAGTGACTTCACCCCTCCACTTT	CASSQTSGQVTSPLHF
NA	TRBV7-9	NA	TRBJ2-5	TGTGCCAGCAGCTTTGAGAGAAATCAAGAGACCCAGTACTTC	CASSFERNQETQYF
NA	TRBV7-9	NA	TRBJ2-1	TGTGCCAGCAGCTTAACTTTCGAGACAGTAAATGAGCAGTTCTTC	CASSLTFETVNEQFF
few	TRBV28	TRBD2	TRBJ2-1	TGTGCCAGCAGTTTAGCGGGAGCGCGATACAATGAGCAGTTCTTC	CASSLAGARYNEQFF
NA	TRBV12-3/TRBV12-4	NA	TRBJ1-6	TGTGCCAGCAGCCCCGGGACCTCGACCCTCCACTTT	CASSPGTSTLHF
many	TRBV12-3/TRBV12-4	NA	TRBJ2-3	TGTGCCAGCAGTTCATTAACAGATACGCAGTATTTT	CASSSLTDTQYF
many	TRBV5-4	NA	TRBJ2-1	TGTGCCAGCAGCAAAAAAATCGCAGCGTTTAATGAGCAGTTCTTC	CASSKKIAAFNEQFF
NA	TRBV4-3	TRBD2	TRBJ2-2	TGCGCCAGCAGCCAAGATATCGGGGGGAGCGGGGAGCTGTTTTTT	CASSQDIGGSGELFF
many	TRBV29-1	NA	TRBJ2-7	TGCAGCGTGAGGGGAACTACGATCTACGAGCAGTACTTC	CSVRGTTIYEQYF
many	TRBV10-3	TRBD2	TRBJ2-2	TGTGCCATCAGTGGCGGAGCGGGAGTCCCCGGGGAGCTGTTTTTT	CAISGGAGVPGELFF
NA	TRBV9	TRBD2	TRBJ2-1	TGTGCCAGCAGCGGAGAGCGGGAGGGGTCCTACAATGAGCAGTTCTTC	CASSGEREGSYNEQFF
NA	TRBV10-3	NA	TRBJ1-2	TGTGCCACCCGGGAAGGAGACTATGGCTACACCTTC	CATREGDYGYTF
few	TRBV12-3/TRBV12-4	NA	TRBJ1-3	TGTGCCAGCAGTTTTCAGGGCGGCGGAAACACCATATATTTT	CASSFQGGGNTIYF
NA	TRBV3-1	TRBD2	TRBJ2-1	TGTGCCAGCAGCCAAGTGGGACTAGCGGGCAATGAGCAGTTCTTC	CASSQVGLAGNEQFF
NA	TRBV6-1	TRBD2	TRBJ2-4	TGTGCCAGCAGAGGGACTAGCGGGAGGTGGGCCAAAAACATTCAGTACTTC	CASRGTSGRWAKNIQYF
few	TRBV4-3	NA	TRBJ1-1	TGCGCCAGCAGCCAGGGGTTCGACAACACTGAAGCTTTCTTT	CASSQGFDNTEAFF
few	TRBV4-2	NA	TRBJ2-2	TGTGCCAGCAGCCAGGGCGGGTTGAACACCGGGGAGCTGTTTTTT	CASSQGGLNTGELFF
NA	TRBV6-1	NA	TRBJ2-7	TGTGCCAGCAGTGAAGCATCCTGGGAGCAGTACTTC	CASSEASWEQYF
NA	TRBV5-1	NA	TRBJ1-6	TGCGCCAGCAGCTTAACCACCGGACAGTCGAATTCACCCCTCCACTTT	CASSLTTGQSNSPLHF
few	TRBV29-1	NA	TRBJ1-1	TGCAGCGTTACGAGGAACACTGAAGCTTTCTTT	CSVTRNTEAFF
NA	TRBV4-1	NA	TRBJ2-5	TGCGCCAGCAGCCAAGGATGGGGCCGTCTCCAAGAGACCCAGTACTTC	CASSQGWGRLQETQYF
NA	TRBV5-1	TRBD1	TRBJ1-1	TGCGCCAGCAGCTTTACAGGGGAGAACACTGAAGCTTTCTTT	CASSFTGENTEAFF
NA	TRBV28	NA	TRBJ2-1	TGTGCCAGCTCCCCCGTTGTAGCGCCGAACAATGAGCAGTTCTTC	CASSPVVAPNNEQFF
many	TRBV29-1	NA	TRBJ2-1	TGCAGCGTTGTTGGAGGGAGTTTTTACAATGAGCAGTTCTTC	CSVVGGSFYNEQFF
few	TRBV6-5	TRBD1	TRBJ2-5	TGTGCCAGCAGTTGGCCGGGACAGGGAAAAGAGACCCAGTACTTC	CASSWPGQGKETQYF
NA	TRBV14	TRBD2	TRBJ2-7	TGTGCCAGCAGTCCGGGGACTAGCCATCCAGATTTCTACGAGCAGTACTTC	CASSPGTSHPDFYEQYF
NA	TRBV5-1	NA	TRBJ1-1	TGCGCCAGCAGAATAATGACAGATAACACTGAAGCTTTCTTT	CASRIMTDNTEAFF
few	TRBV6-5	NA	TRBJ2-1	TGTGCCAGCGTTTCACACGCATGGAATGAGCAGTTCTTC	CASVSHAWNEQFF
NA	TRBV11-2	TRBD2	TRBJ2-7	TGTGCCAGCAGCTTAGGAGCGGGGGGCGAGCAGTACTTC	CASSLGAGGEQYF
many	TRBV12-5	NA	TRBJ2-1	TGTGCTAGTGGCCGGGGCGGCTCCTACAATGAGCAGTTCTTC	CASGRGGSYNEQFF